A single sample is the source of the 22 T cell receptor beta chains below, sequenced in a study of T cells in Graves' hyperthyroidism and ophthalmopathy. The TCR beta CDR3 regions underwent amplification using RNA transcripts as the source. HTBI primers drove first-round RT-PCR of the TCR CDR3. One entry per CDR3 protein results from TCRdb running MiXCR on the multiplex PCR reads. The data hold 500,000 to 750,000 distinct CDR3 sequences, with 13% to 15% observed a single time. The sample was blood. The origin of the receptors is a woman aged 18-29 years with Graves' ophthalmopathy.

In this sample, this clonotype turned up many times. The chain uses TRBV3-1 and TRBJ2-2; D is unresolved. The V end lost 0 bases, the J end lost 4 bases, and 9 bases lay between the germline ends. The CDR3 has 15 residues. CDR1 LGHDT and CDR2 YNNKEL come from the germline V gene (reference sequence). As DNA, the CDR3 is TGTGCCAGCAGCCAAGAGGCAGGACCCACCGGGGAGCTGTTTTTT. Encoded protein: CASSQEAGPTGELFF.

This clonotype has more than one count but fewer than ten. One end of the junction varies from germline; a read error may be responsible. The CDR3 spells CTARQGSYNSPLHF. The DNA of the CDR3 is TGCACTGCTAGACAGGGCTCCTATAATTCACCCCTCCACTTT. The chain couples TRBV20-1 to TRBJ1-6, with 7 bases fitting TRBD1. The CDR3 sequence is 14 residues long. The germline CDR1 and CDR2 sequences are DFQATT and SNEGSKA (reference sequence).

The table lists this clonotype with a few counts. The CDR3 reads CASSLRWGQEPQHF. The CDR3 nucleotides read TGTGCCAGCAGCTTAAGGTGGGGGCAGGAGCCCCAGCATTTT. The chain has TRBV7-2 and TRBJ1-5, with D maybe TRBD1 (6 bases). Trimming took 2 bases from V and 8 from J, leaving 13 bases between them. The germline V gene encodes CDR1 SGHTA and CDR2 FQGNSA. CDR3 size: 14 residues.

This clonotype was counted at least ten times. The rearrangement links TRBV12-3 or TRBV12-4 to TRBJ2-1; the match to TRBD2 covers 9 bases. V shed 4 bases and J 2 bases; nucleotides not matched to a gene: 6. The CDR3 spans 16 residues. CDR3 loop: CASSSRREGAYNEQFF. The CDR3, as DNA: TGTGCCAGCAGTTCTCGGCGGGAGGGGGCCTACAATGAGCAGTTCTTC.

The rearrangement uses TRBV5-6 and TRBJ2-2; 8 bases are a match to TRBD2. CDR3 size: 16 residues. The junction had 10 bases not matched to a gene; V was cut back by 3 bases and J by 6 bases. In germline, CDR1 is SGHDT, CDR2 YYEEEE. Here the CDR3 reads CASSSTGTRFAGELFF. CDR3 bases: TGTGCCAGCAGCTCAACCGGGACTAGGTTCGCCGGGGAGCTGTTTTTT.

This clonotype was observed many times. V and J are TRBV28 and TRBJ2-1, with D possibly TRBD2 on 5 matching bases. The CDR3 has 15 amino acids. The germline V gene has CDR1 MDHEN and CDR2 SYDVKM. V lost 3 bases and J 3 bases, leaving 12 bases between the germline ends. The CDR3 region is CASSLRENLYNEQFF. CDR3 DNA sequence: TGTGCCAGCAGTTTGAGGGAGAACCTCTACAATGAGCAGTTCTTC.

Many counts were recorded for this clonotype. The chain joins TRBV27 to TRBJ1-1; TRBD1 matches at 8 bases. Trimming cost V 9 bases and J 4 bases; bases outside gene matches: 13. Germline CDR1 is MNHEY and CDR2 is SMNVEV (reference sequence). The CDR3 is 15 amino acids. CDR3 bases: TGTGCCAGTGGACAGGGAGGGGGGGTAGGCACTGAAGCTTTCTTT. Residues: CASGQGGGVGTEAFF.

This clonotype was recorded at least ten times. This chain joins TRBV7-2 and TRBJ1-3; D is uncertain. CDR3 length: 13 residues. CDR1 SGHTA and CDR2 FQGNSA come from the germline V gene. Trimming stripped 5 bases from V and 4 bases from J, with 9 bases between. CDR3 in amino acids: CASSPSGGNTIYF. For the CDR3, the DNA is TGTGCCAGCAGCCCGTCGGGGGGAAACACCATATATTTT.

This clonotype appeared many times. The chain joins TRBV5-5 to TRBJ2-1; 15 bases agree with TRBD2. CDR3 length: 19 residues. Trimming at V came to 0 bases and at J to 4 bases, leaving 8 bases not matched to a gene. Germline V gene lookup returns CDR1 SGHKS and CDR2 YYEKEE (reference sequence). The CDR3 region has the DNA TGTGCCAGCAGCTTGGAAAGGGGACTAGCGGGAGGCAGTTACAATGAGCAGTTCTTC. Translation gives CASSLERGLAGGSYNEQFF.

This clonotype was counted at least ten times. This chain joins TRBV20-1 and TRBJ2-7, with 8 bases matching TRBD1. With 0 bases clipped from V and 4 bases from J, the junction kept 5 bases outside the gene matches. The V gene's germline CDR1 is DFQATT and CDR2 SNEGSKA (reference sequence). The length of the CDR3 is 14 residues. The CDR3 sequence: CSARETGVWYEQYF. The CDR3 nucleotides read TGCAGTGCTAGAGAGACAGGGGTGTGGTACGAGCAGTACTTC.

In its sample, this clonotype was seen a few times. The chain employs TRBV9 and TRBJ1-1; no firm D call. Germline lookup yields CDR1 SGDLS and CDR2 YYNGEE. Trimming left V 2 bases short and J 5 bases short, with 13 bases between. This CDR3 has 14 amino acids. This CDR3 is CASSVALVTTEAFF. The DNA of the CDR3 is TGTGCCAGCAGCGTGGCACTTGTGACGACTGAAGCTTTCTTT.

This clonotype was counted ten times or more. V and J are TRBV28 and TRBJ2-7, with 13 bases identical to TRBD2. Germline V CDR1 and CDR2: MDHEN, SYDVKM. This CDR3 spans 16 amino acids. The J segment lost 3 bases and the V segment lost 5 bases, leaving 7 bases of the junction unmatched. The CDR3 DNA sequence: TGTGCCAGCAGTCAGGGACTAGCGGGAAGTTTCTACGAGCAGTACTTC. The encoded protein is CASSQGLAGSFYEQYF.

The J gene is TRBJ2-7, the V gene TRBV6-1; 8 bases are a match to TRBD1. CDR3 length: 15 amino acids. The junction had 10 bases not matched to a gene; V was cut back by 6 bases and J by 3 bases. Germline V gives CDR1 MNHNS, CDR2 SASEGT. In DNA, the CDR3 is TGTGCCAGCAGAACCGCGCAGGGGGCTGTCTACGAGCAGTACTTC. It specifies CASRTAQGAVYEQYF.

This clonotype was picked up many times. The J gene is TRBJ2-1, the V gene TRBV7-8; 10 nucleotides align to TRBD2. V shed 2 bases, J shed 3 bases, and the junction held 4 bases outside the gene matches. Germline CDR1 reads SGHVS; CDR2 reads FQNEAQ. This CDR3 is 16 amino acids long. In nucleotides, the CDR3 is TGTGCCAGCAGCTTACAGCGGGAGGGCCTCTACAATGAGCAGTTCTTC. As protein: CASSLQREGLYNEQFF. The entire variable domain, with the rest obtained from reference TRBV7-8 and TRBJ2-1, is as follows: GAGVSQSPRYKVAKRGQDVALRCDPISGHVSLFWYQQALGQGPEFLTYFQNEAQLDKSGLPSDRFFAERPEGSVSTLKIQRTQQEDSAVYLCASSLQREGLYNEQFFGPGTRLTVL.

This clonotype was detected ten times or more. V gene TRBV27 combines with J gene TRBJ1-6, with TRBD1 identical over 7 bases. This CDR3 region has 15 residues. The J segment lost 7 bases and the V segment lost 2 bases, leaving 5 bases of the junction unmatched. The germline V gene has CDR1 MNHEY and CDR2 SMNVEV (reference sequence). In DNA, the CDR3 is TGTGCCAGCAGTTTACGGACAGGTCCAAATTCACCCCTCCACTTT. The encoded protein is CASSLRTGPNSPLHF.

Many counts were recorded for this clonotype. The chain joins TRBV30 to TRBJ1-1; 9 bases map to TRBD1. Germline V gene sequence: CDR1 GTSNPN, CDR2 SVGIG (reference sequence). The CDR3 loop spans 13 amino acids. V shed 4 bases and J 7 bases; nucleotides not matched to a gene: 7. The CDR3 region is CAWNPGQGLEAFF. CDR3 nucleotide sequence: TGTGCCTGGAATCCGGGACAGGGCCTTGAAGCTTTCTTT.

This clonotype was detected many times. The J gene is TRBJ2-7, the V gene TRBV20-1, with D maybe TRBD1 (6 bases). The germline gives CDR1 DFQATT, CDR2 SNEGSKA (reference sequence). Trimming took off 6 bases at V and 2 bases at J, with 23 bases between the two ends. This CDR3 is built from 16 residues. CDR3 residues: CSAVGPVRGHAYEQYF. As DNA, the CDR3 is TGCAGTGCCGTGGGGCCAGTTAGGGGACACGCCTACGAGCAGTACTTC.

The J gene is TRBJ2-1, the V gene TRBV9; the match to TRBD2 covers 12 bases. Trimming at V came to 8 bases and at J to 7 bases, leaving 13 bases not matched to a gene. Germline V gene sequence: CDR1 SGDLS, CDR2 YYNGEE. The CDR3 sequence is 16 residues long. The CDR3 DNA reads as TGTGCCAGTAAAGGAGGGACTAGCGGGCTGAAAAATGAGCAGTTCTTC. As protein: CASKGGTSGLKNEQFF.

This clonotype showed up many times. The rearrangement uses TRBV20-1 and TRBJ2-5, with 10 bases matching TRBD2. Germline lookup yields CDR1 DFQATT and CDR2 SNEGSKA (reference sequence). After removal of 6 bases from V and 5 bases from J, the junction contained 12 bases not matched to a gene. The CDR3 spans 15 residues. The CDR3 loop reads CSALNSGRSWETQYF. CDR3 DNA sequence: TGCAGTGCCCTTAATAGCGGGAGGTCGTGGGAGACCCAGTACTTC.

The CDR3, as DNA: TGCAGTGCTAGAGATCAGTCAGGGATTGACGGCTACACCTTC. Protein: CSARDQSGIDGYTF. The rearrangement joins TRBV20-1 to TRBJ1-2, with D perhaps TRBD1 (5 bases). The germline CDR1 and CDR2 sequences are DFQATT and SNEGSKA (reference sequence). Trimming removed 0 bases from V and 8 bases from J, with 16 bases in between. The CDR3 runs to 14 residues.

V is TRBV12-3 or TRBV12-4 and J is TRBJ2-1, with D perhaps being TRBD1 or TRBD2 (5 bases each). The length of the CDR3 is 17 residues. V was trimmed by 6 bases and J by 2 bases, leaving 20 bases between them. CDR3 residues: CASRGVLGISPYNEQFF. In DNA, the CDR3 is TGTGCCAGCAGGGGGGTCTTGGGCATAAGCCCCTACAATGAGCAGTTCTTC.

The chain links TRBV28 to TRBJ1-5, with no clear D. The CDR3 spans 14 residues. Germline V lookup: CDR1 MDHEN, CDR2 SYDVKM. Trimming removed 5 bases from V and 2 bases from J, with 10 bases in between. The CDR3 sequence is CASSVDLGNQPQHF. The CDR3 DNA follows: TGTGCCAGCAGTGTCGACTTGGGCAATCAGCCCCAGCATTTT. The entire variable domain, with the rest obtained from reference TRBV28 and TRBJ1-5, is as follows: DVKVTQSSRYLVKRTGEKVFLECVQDMDHENMFWYRQDPGLGLRLIYFSYDVKMKEKGDIPEGYSVSREKKERFSLILESASTNQTSMYLCASSVDLGNQPQHFGDGTRLSIL.